The 4 T cell receptor beta chains listed next were all sequenced from one sample in a study of CXCR3-negative and CXCR3-positive naive CD8 T cells. Via 5' RACE with UMI labels, TRB cDNA libraries were prepared. TCRdb reanalyzed the 5' RACE reads and collapses them to one entry per CDR3 protein, without DNA. Its clone listing holds roughly 25,000 distinct CDR3 sequences. Sequences were obtained from naive CXCR3- CD8+ T cells from blood. Subset in this sample: CD45RO-CCR7+CD27+CD95- naive CD8+ T cells lacking CXCR3 (TNR3-). All receptors derive from a human donor in good health. Some clones in this sample may be carry-over from other donors' samples.

The chain is built from TRBV4-3 and TRBJ2-1; no DNA is available, so the TRBD1 call from TCRdb remains unchecked. This CDR3 has 16 residues. Germline values: CDR1 LGHNA, CDR2 YSLEER. CDR3 residues: CASSQDIPGGYNEQFF.

The chain links TRBV5-1 to TRBJ2-3; TCRdb designates TRBD1, a call that cannot be tested without DNA. From germline, CDR1 is SGHRS and CDR2 YFSETQ. The CDR3 spans 16 residues. This CDR3 reads CASSAWTGNPSDTQYF.

V gene TRBV4-2 combines with J gene TRBJ1-2; TCRdb returns TRBD1, unconfirmable since there is no DNA. The CDR3 consists of 15 residues. The V gene's germline CDR1 is LGHNA and CDR2 YNFKEQ. The CDR3: CASSSFGQGDYGYTF.

CDR3: CASSLVASGGINEQFF. The rearrangement links TRBV7-2 to TRBJ2-1; the D call from TCRdb, TRBD2, cannot be confirmed without DNA. Germline-derived CDR1 and CDR2 are SGHTA and FQGNSA. The CDR3 has 16 residues.